This T cell receptor (beta chain) was identified during a study of vaccination effects on CD4 cells after COVID-19 (dated by TCRdb to 2021 to 2024). With regard to the full study: To identify antigen-specific CD4+ T cell clonotypes by their expansion, the ViraFEST assay first stimulated PBMC with viral peptide pools and then applied TCR sequencing. Each participant got two doses of an mRNA SARS-CoV-2 vaccine, either BNT162b2 or mRNA-1273. Pre-vaccine samples were collected from two convalescent patients 16 days and one week before the first dose, corresponding to 142 and 148 days after COVID-19 diagnosis. Each well held two million PBMC cultured in IMDM containing roughly 4.9% human AB serum, roughly 9.6 IU/ml IL-2 and gentamicin, along with about 9.5 ug/ml peptides. In both COVID-19 convalescent patients and infection-naive vaccine recipients, the study compared SARS-CoV-2 spike-specific CD4+ TCR repertoires from before mRNA vaccination with those from after it. Altogether, roughly 10 COVID-19 convalescent patients and a few SARS-CoV-2-naive healthy vaccine recipients made up the full study. The Oncomine TCR Beta short-read assay on an Illumina iSeq 100 was used to sequence cultures from other donors in the study.

Libraries were constructed by the immunoSEQ multiplex PCR assay. DNA from the CD4+ T cells that had been cultured and isolated underwent TCR beta CDR3 sequencing. From the authors' description of their analysis: The analysis removed non-productive TCR sequences, trimmed reads to the CDR3 region, and retained only CDR3s that were 7 or more amino acids long. The MANAFEST web app was used to pick out antigen-specific clonotypes by comparing their expansion in peptide wells with that in reference cultures. To count as positive, a clone had to show expansion at FDR<0.05 compared with the reference and with all other wells, an odds ratio above 5, and a frequency above 0.1% in two replicate wells. A clonotype was defined as cross-reactive if the clonotype was significantly expanded both in SARS-CoV-2 spike wells and in at least one common cold coronavirus spike condition. CDR3 similarity was assessed by Levenshtein distance with the stringdist R package, and unrooted trees were built with ape in R 3.6.1. Drawn from immuneACCESS, this table holds only the in-frame rearrangements with V and J called that TCRdb kept. Clones are partly lost; checked studies trace under half to an unresolved V gene and leave the rest unexplained. The D gene and trimming were derived from the DNA, and the V and J assignments and clone size from that table. The sample profile shows about 64,000 clones; approximately 78% of them were found once. The ten largest account for roughly 23% of the sample.

Overall study results and their limits: In convalescent patients, the post-vaccine spike-reactive repertoire was composed mainly of new vaccine-induced clones that were largely distinct from infection-induced clones. Limitations of the study were the small number of convalescent patients and the absence of early post-infection timepoints. At late post-vaccination timepoints, both infection-induced and vaccine-induced clones showed marked clonal contraction, consistent with waning T cell responses.

After about 10 days of culture, CD4+ T cells were isolated with the EasySep CD4+ T cell isolation kit. Convalescent patients had PCR-confirmed SARS-CoV-2 infection between March and December 2020, before Alpha, Beta and Delta variants emerged in the United States. On days 3 and 7, half of the culture medium was replaced with fresh IL-2-containing medium. Each peptide stimulation condition was cultured in triplicate wells unless otherwise noted. PBMC were separated from whole blood using Ficoll-Paque Plus gradient centrifugation and were then either cryopreserved at -140C or used fresh. The QIAamp micro DNA kit was used to extract genomic DNA from the cultured CD4+ T cells. Between the V and J ends, shortened by 5 bases and 5 bases respectively, the junction contains 12 bases. The CDR3 holds 14 amino acids from the cysteine to the phenylalanine. Only CDR3 DNA is held: 42 bases, read in frame from base 1. CDR1 is given as LNHDA and CDR2 as SQIVND, both from the germline V gene (reference sequence).

Remarks on this clone: Its cognate antigen has yet to be identified. No much larger clone is present one base from it, and per-base qualities are unavailable.

Rearrangement joined TRBV19 to TRBJ1-4, with a weak D call of TRBD1 (6 bases match). The sample in question was CD4+ T cells from PBMCs cultured without peptide, obtained before COVID-19 vaccination. This TCR was sampled from a human donor who had a prior SARS-CoV-2 infection. This receptor has the CDR3 CASSVDRRNEKLFF. The bases are TGTGCCAGTAGTGTCGACAGGAGGAATGAAAAACTGTTTTTT.